The 5 T cell receptor beta chains in this list originate from one sample, sequenced in a study of blood T cells in healthy people across ages. A second PCR of about 6 to 12 cycles used a sample-barcoded 5' primer and a J-beta primer mix. In TCRdb, the 5' RACE reads were re-called with MiXCR into one record per CDR3 protein. The sample shows 650,000 or so distinct CDR3 sequences, 45% to 60% of them seen only once. Sequences were obtained from blood. The receptors stem from a woman of 80 years or more in good health.

As for this clonotype: Germline and junction disagree at one end, which may indicate a read error. In nucleotides, the CDR3 is TGTGCCAGCAGTCCCGATTACCAAGAGACCCGGTGCTTC. It is translated as CASSPDYQETRCF. The chain has TRBV9 and TRBJ2-5, with no clear D. Germline V gene sequence: CDR1 SGDLS, CDR2 YYNGEE. The CDR3 contains 13 residues.

The table lists this clonotype with a few counts. The rearrangement joins TRBV24-1 to TRBJ1-2; D is unclear. Trimming cost V 10 bases and J 4 bases, with 18 bases left between them. The V gene's germline CDR1 is KGHDR and CDR2 SFDVKD. The CDR3 has 14 amino acids. The CDR3, as DNA: TGTGCCACTAGAGGAGCCGCCGACGGCTATGGCTACACCTTC. It encodes CATRGAADGYGYTF.

The chain carries TRBV6-2 or TRBV6-3 and TRBJ2-2; D is possibly TRBD1 or TRBD2 (5 bases each). Germline CDR1 reads MNHEY; CDR2 reads SVGEGT. This CDR3 spans 13 amino acids. V was clipped by 6 bases and J by 3 bases, with 8 bases between them. The CDR3 DNA sequence: TGTGCCAGCAGGAGGGACCACACCGGGGAGCTGTTTTTT. It encodes CASRRDHTGELFF.

This clonotype occurred many times. J is TRBJ2-1 and V is TRBV3-1; tentatively, D is TRBD2 (5 bases). The germline V and J ends were trimmed by 0 bases and 12 bases, with 9 bases remaining between them. Germline V lookup: CDR1 LGHDT, CDR2 YNNKEL (reference sequence). The CDR3 contains 12 residues. The CDR3 bases are TGTGCCAGCAGCCAAGAGGGCCTAGCGCAGTTCTTC. This translates into CASSQEGLAQFF.

J is TRBJ1-2 and V is TRBV18; D is undetermined. The CDR3 has 17 residues. Germline values: CDR1 KGHSH, CDR2 LQKENI. Trimming stripped 1 base from V and 0 bases from J, with 15 bases between. The CDR3, as DNA: TGTGCCAGCTCACCACTAAGGGAGGATGGGACTAACTATGGCTACACCTTC. Protein product: CASSPLREDGTNYGYTF.